These 12 T cell receptor beta chains came from one sample sequenced in a study of glioma-infiltrating T cells after dendritic cell vaccination. Here immunoSEQ multiplex PCR was the method, and the copy in TCRdb shows in-frame clones only, minus some. Altogether over 65,000 clones are present, roughly 85% being singletons, with the ten largest covering 7.5% to 8.5%. The sample's time point: after dendritic cell vaccination, including at tumor progression/relapse. The sequences come from blood, collected after dendritic cell vaccination. These receptors all stem from a human donor with glioblastoma.

This clone was counted a single time. The chain has TRBV6-4 and TRBJ1-6; TRBD1 might be the D (6 bases). CDR3 length: 14 amino acids. Germline-derived CDR1 and CDR2 are MRHNA and SNTAGT. With 10 bases removed from V and 9 bases from J, the gap between germline ends came to 19 bases. CDR3 in DNA: TGTGCCATCAACACAGGGATCCCAATTTCACCCCTCCACTTT. Amino acids: CAINTGIPISPLHF.

V usage is TRBV7-3 and J usage is TRBJ1-3; tentatively, D is TRBD1 (6 bases). The CDR3 contains 15 residues. V was pared by 5 bases and J by 7 bases, with 18 bases between. Germline V gives CDR1 SGHTA, CDR2 FQGTGA. In DNA form, the CDR3 reads TGTGCCAGCAGCCGACCACAGGGTTTCTGGAACACCATATATTTT. Protein: CASSRPQGFWNTIYF. Based on the CDR3 plus reference TRBV7-3 and TRBJ1-3, the full variable domain is GAGVSQTPSNKVTEKGKYVELRCDPISGHTALYWYRQSLGQGPEFLIYFQGTGAADDSGLPNDRFFAVRPEGSVSTLKIQRTERGDSAVYLCASSRPQGFWNTIYFGEGSWLTVV.

The V call is TRBV11-2, the J call TRBJ1-6, with a tentative D call TRBD1 (6 bases). V shed 6 bases and J shed 10 bases, with 16 bases lying between them. Per the germline V gene, CDR1 is SGHAT and CDR2 is FQNNGV. The CDR3 is 14 amino acids. Here the CDR3 DNA reads TGTGCCAGCAGAACTACAACAGGGATATCACCCCTCCACTTT. This translates into CASRTTTGISPLHF.

The rearrangement uses TRBV13 and TRBJ2-3; TRBD2 matches 8 bases. From germline, CDR1 is PRHDT and CDR2 FYEKMQ (reference sequence). The ends lost 5 bases at V and 4 bases at J; junction bases unmatched: 5. This CDR3 spans 14 amino acids. The CDR3 region is CASSGRGGPDTQYF. CDR3 nucleotide sequence: TGTGCCAGCAGCGGACGGGGGGGCCCAGATACGCAGTATTTT.

The chain couples TRBV11-2 to TRBJ2-7; D might be TRBD1 (5 bases). The CDR3 sequence is 15 residues long. Germline values: CDR1 SGHAT, CDR2 FQNNGV. V lost 2 bases and J 3 bases, leaving 14 bases between the germline ends. The CDR3 is CASSLSQGIGYEQYF. The CDR3 DNA sequence: TGTGCCAGCAGCTTAAGCCAGGGAATTGGCTACGAGCAGTACTTC.

This sequence joins TRBV5-1 and TRBJ1-2; 9 bases fit TRBD1. The junction had 7 bases not matched to a gene; V was cut back by 3 bases and J by 4 bases. Germline CDR1 and CDR2: SGHRS and YFSETQ. The CDR3 has 15 residues. The CDR3 is CASSWNPDRGYGYTF. The CDR3 DNA sequence: TGCGCCAGCAGCTGGAATCCGGACAGGGGCTATGGCTACACCTTC.

The chain recombines TRBV11-2 with TRBJ2-5; TRBD1 aligns across 10 bases. The germline V gene has CDR1 SGHAT and CDR2 FQNNGV. Trimming at V came to 5 bases and at J to 5 bases, leaving 11 bases not matched to a gene. CDR3 length: 16 amino acids. The CDR3 here is CASSTHGGQGRETQYF. The CDR3 DNA follows: TGTGCCAGCAGCACACACGGGGGACAGGGGCGGGAGACCCAGTACTTC. Full variable domain (outside the CDR3, taken from reference TRBV11-2 and TRBJ2-5): EAGVAQSPRYKIIEKRQSVAFWCNPISGHATLYWYQQILGQGPKLLIQFQNNGVVDDSQLPKDRFSAERLKGVDSTLKIQPAKLEDSAVYLCASSTHGGQGRETQYFGPGTRLLVL.

This clone was counted a few times. V and J are TRBV28 and TRBJ1-5; D gene uncertain. CDR1 is MDHEN, CDR2 SYDVKM, per germline. With 7 bases removed from V and 4 bases from J, the gap between germline ends came to 11 bases. This CDR3 contains 13 residues. The CDR3 loop reads CASTPALNQPQHF. The DNA of the CDR3 is TGTGCCAGCACCCCCGCCCTAAATCAGCCCCAGCATTTT.

V and J are TRBV11-2 and TRBJ1-2; the D gene is possibly TRBD1 (5 bases). V was shortened by 5 bases and J by 3 bases, with 13 bases between the two germline ends. Per germline, CDR1 SGHAT and CDR2 FQNNGV. The CDR3 extends over 14 amino acids. The CDR3 is CASSGQGIDYGYTF. The CDR3 DNA reads TGTGCCAGCAGCGGTCAGGGAATCGACTATGGCTACACCTTC.

V is TRBV6-5 and J is TRBJ2-3; D call uncertain. V lost 0 bases and J lost 2, with 6 bases in between. CDR1 is MNHEY, CDR2 SVGAGI, per germline. This CDR3 comprises 14 residues. CDR3 sequence: CASSYSAVTDTQYF. In DNA, the CDR3 is TGTGCCAGCAGTTACTCTGCGGTCACAGATACGCAGTATTTT.

The chain carries TRBV27 and TRBJ2-4, with D maybe TRBD2 (6 bases). The CDR3 sequence is 16 residues long. Trimming stripped 0 bases from V and 0 bases from J, with 9 bases between. Germline values: CDR1 MNHEY, CDR2 SMNVEV (reference sequence). The CDR3 DNA follows: TGTGCCAGCAGTTTATCGGGGGGTTTAGCCAAAAACATTCAGTACTTC. Amino acid sequence: CASSLSGGLAKNIQYF.

This rearrangement joins TRBV5-1 to TRBJ2-3; D might be TRBD1 (5 bases). Germline V gene lookup returns CDR1 SGHRS and CDR2 YFSETQ. The CDR3 has 15 amino acids. V was trimmed by 3 bases and J by 1 base, leaving 12 bases between them. CDR3 coding DNA: TGCGCCAGCAGCTCCACAGGAACGGGCACAGATACGCAGTATTTT. Protein: CASSSTGTGTDTQYF.